These 13 T cell receptor beta chains were sequenced from one sample in a study of blood T cell repertoires in COVID-19. This table comes from immunoSEQ multiplex PCR, and its TCRdb copy is limited to in-frame clones, with some not included. The table records tens of thousands of clones, about 82% of them present only once. Sequencing used peripheral blood. The receptor set was obtained from an older woman with acute or convalescent COVID-19.

The chain joins TRBV5-1 to TRBJ2-7; the D gene is possibly TRBD2 (5 bases). Germline values: CDR1 SGHRS, CDR2 YFSETQ. The CDR3 runs 14 residues. Trimming stripped 2 bases from V and 5 bases from J, with 14 bases between. The CDR3 reads CASSFGGTGNEQYF. The CDR3 nucleotides read TGCGCCAGCAGCTTTGGAGGAACGGGAAACGAGCAGTACTTC.

The V gene is TRBV15, the J gene TRBJ2-3, with 7 bases lining up with TRBD1. The V segment lost 4 bases and the J segment 3 bases; nucleotides outside the gene matches: 4. Germline V gives CDR1 LNHNV, CDR2 YYDKDF (reference sequence). The CDR3 is made up of 14 amino acids. CDR3 coding DNA: TGTGCCACCAGCACGCGACAGGGTACAGATACGCAGTATTTT. This sequence encodes CATSTRQGTDTQYF.

This clone was seen a single time. The genes are TRBV10-3 and TRBJ1-1, with 8 positions matching TRBD1. The CDR3 has 14 amino acids. V lost 3 bases and J lost 8; bases outside the gene matches: 8. Germline V gives CDR1 ENHRY, CDR2 SYGVKD. The CDR3 sequence: CAISEDRGSPEAFF. The CDR3 nucleotides read TGTGCCATCAGTGAAGACAGGGGTAGCCCAGAAGCTTTCTTT.

This chain links TRBV6-6 with TRBJ1-4, with 10 nucleotides matching TRBD1. Germline lookup yields CDR1 MNHNY and CDR2 SVGAGI (reference sequence). The CDR3 has 15 residues. V lost 0 bases and J lost 6; bases outside the gene matches: 1. CDR3 DNA: TGTGCCAGCAGTTACTCCGGGACAGGGGATGAAAAACTGTTTTTT. It encodes CASSYSGTGDEKLFF.

This chain connects TRBV6-5 to TRBJ2-3, with 10 nucleotides matching TRBD2. Germline assignment: CDR1 MNHEY and CDR2 SVGAGI. V lost 5 bases and J lost 5; bases outside the gene matches: 4. There are 14 residues in the CDR3. The CDR3 DNA follows: TGTGCCAGCAGTCTAGCGGGAGTTAAAGATACGCAGTATTTT. The encoded protein is CASSLAGVKDTQYF.

The V gene is TRBV18, the J gene TRBJ2-5; D remains unclear. Trimming left V 1 base short and J 1 base short, with 13 bases between. The CDR3 spans 16 residues. Germline assignment: CDR1 KGHSH and CDR2 LQKENI. The CDR3 DNA reads TGTGCCAGCTCACCACGGCCTCCGGGTCCCCAAGAGACCCAGTACTTC. Its translation is CASSPRPPGPQETQYF.

The chain employs TRBV5-6 and TRBJ1-2; TRBD1 matches at 9 bases. CDR1 SGHDT and CDR2 YYEEEE come from the germline V gene. This CDR3 contains 14 residues. Trimming at V came to 5 bases and at J to 8 bases, leaving 10 bases not matched to a gene. In DNA form, the CDR3 reads TGTGCCAGCAGGGCGACAGGGGGAATGAAGGGCTACACCTTC. Translating gives CASRATGGMKGYTF.

The genes are TRBV7-3 and TRBJ2-3; 8 bases line up with TRBD2. Germline assignment: CDR1 SGHTA and CDR2 FQGTGA. V was pared by 2 bases and J by 6 bases, with 4 bases of the junction left unmatched. The CDR3 is 14 amino acids. The CDR3 is CASSLGTSGDTQYF. The CDR3 DNA reads TGTGCCAGCAGCTTAGGGACTAGTGGGGATACGCAGTATTTT.

The rearrangement uses TRBV28 and TRBJ2-3; 7 nucleotides agree with TRBD1. The junction had 11 bases not matched to a gene; V was cut back by 6 bases and J by 2 bases. The CDR3 covers 16 residues. The germline CDR1 and CDR2 sequences are MDHEN and SYDVKM. The CDR3 region is CASSLRQGLFTDTQYF. CDR3 DNA sequence: TGTGCCAGCAGCCTCCGACAGGGCCTATTCACAGATACGCAGTATTTT.

This clone was detected only a few times. The chain has TRBV19 and TRBJ1-5; 7 nucleotides agree with TRBD1. This CDR3 contains 15 residues. Germline V gene lookup returns CDR1 LNHDA and CDR2 SQIVND (reference sequence). V shed 6 bases and J 8 bases; nucleotides not matched to a gene: 13. CDR3 loop: CASRHYGTVREPQHF. CDR3 nucleotide sequence: TGTGCCAGTAGGCACTACGGGACAGTAAGAGAGCCCCAGCATTTT.

This clone was observed once. The rearrangement uses TRBV10-3 and TRBJ2-3; maybe TRBD2 (5 bases). V was shortened by 8 bases and J by 0 bases, with 15 bases between the two germline ends. This CDR3 has 15 residues. CDR1 is ENHRY, CDR2 SYGVKD, per germline. CDR3 sequence: CAIGPGSPSTDTQYF. For the CDR3, the DNA is TGTGCCATCGGGCCGGGGTCCCCTAGCACAGATACGCAGTATTTT.

J is TRBJ2-7 and V is TRBV5-1, with 7 bases that match TRBD1. The CDR3 totals 15 residues. The J segment lost 3 bases and the V segment lost 2 bases, leaving 8 bases of the junction unmatched. CDR1 SGHRS and CDR2 YFSETQ come from the germline V gene. DNA for the CDR3: TGCGCCAGCAGCTTCTCAACGGGACAGAACTACGAGCAGTACTTC. It is translated as CASSFSTGQNYEQYF.

V usage is TRBV23-1 and J usage is TRBJ2-5, with 8 nucleotides matching TRBD2. TRBV23-1 has ORF status, its function being uncertain. CDR3 size: 17 residues. V lost 0 bases and J lost 1; bases outside the gene matches: 7. This CDR3 reads CASSQSGAGVLQETQYF. The DNA for the CDR3 is TGCGCCAGCAGTCAATCGGGAGCGGGGGTACTCCAAGAGACCCAGTACTTC.